This T cell receptor (beta chain) was identified during a study of cytomegalovirus exposure and HLA in healthy donors. Overall study: It was reported in a later analysis that the same platform had been used for the 120 or so validation repertoires as for the 550 to 750 first-cohort repertoires.

The donors were part of the 120-subject validation cohort, which stood apart from the roughly 640-subject first cohort. Concerning this clone itself: Its antigen is unidentified.

The study, taken as a whole, reports: Subsequent analysis found a tendency for first-cohort TCR clusters to co-occur within the 120 or so validation repertoires.

Clones were sequenced by immunoSEQ multiplex PCR, and TCRdb holds only the in-frame ones, with some missing. This sample has 160,000 or so clones, with roughly 80% found just once. Germline V gene lookup returns CDR1 SEHNR and CDR2 FQNEAQ (reference sequence). V gave up 5 bases and J gave up 3 bases, with 10 bases separating them. The CDR3 is made up of 13 amino acids. The V and J genes are TRBV7-9 and TRBJ1-2; D possibly corresponds to TRBD1 (6 bases). This TCR derives from a man under 40 in good health and CMV-seropositive. Input material: PBMCs. CDR3 DNA: TGTGCCAGCAGCGACTCAGGGGACTATGGCTACACCTTC. As protein: CASSDSGDYGYTF.